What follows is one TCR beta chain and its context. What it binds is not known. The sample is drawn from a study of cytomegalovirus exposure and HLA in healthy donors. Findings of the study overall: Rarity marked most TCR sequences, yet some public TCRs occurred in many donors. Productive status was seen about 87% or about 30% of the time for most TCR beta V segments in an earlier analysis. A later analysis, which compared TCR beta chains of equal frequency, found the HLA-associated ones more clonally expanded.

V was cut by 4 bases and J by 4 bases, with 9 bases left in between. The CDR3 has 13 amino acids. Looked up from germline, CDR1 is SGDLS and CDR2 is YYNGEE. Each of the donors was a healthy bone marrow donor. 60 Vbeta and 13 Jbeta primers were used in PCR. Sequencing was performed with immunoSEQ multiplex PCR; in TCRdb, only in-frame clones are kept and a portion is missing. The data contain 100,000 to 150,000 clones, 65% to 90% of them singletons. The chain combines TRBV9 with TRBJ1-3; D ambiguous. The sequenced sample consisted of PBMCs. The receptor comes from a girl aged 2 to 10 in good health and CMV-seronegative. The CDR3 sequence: CASSYSTGNTIYF. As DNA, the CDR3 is TGTGCCAGCAGCTATTCAACAGGAAACACCATATATTTT.